The clone carrying this T cell receptor beta chain occurred once. Its specificity is unknown. The CDR3 totals 15 residues. Per the germline V gene, CDR1 is LGHNA and CDR2 is YSLEER. The trim removed 0 bases at V and 8 bases at J, leaving 9 bases unmatched. This sample was included in a study of STAT5B mutations in CD4+ large granular lymphocyte leukemia. Background on the study: Healthy donors showed HLA-associated enrichment of the CDR3 'QG' motif. Study outcomes and limitations: Without putative leukemic clones, patient CD4-sorted repertoires remained more clonal than healthy CD4+ repertoires.

Here immunoSEQ multiplex PCR was the method, and the copy in TCRdb shows in-frame clones only, minus some. The sample holds more than 25,000 clones, more than 65% seen once. J is TRBJ1-2 and V is TRBV4-3, with 7 positions matching TRBD1. The specimen sequenced was CD4+ T cells from blood buffy coats. This TCR came from a human donor in good health. The CDR3 loop reads CASSQDPRGFSGYTF. In DNA form, the CDR3 reads TGCGCCAGCAGCCAAGATCCCAGGGGGTTTAGCGGCTACACCTTC.